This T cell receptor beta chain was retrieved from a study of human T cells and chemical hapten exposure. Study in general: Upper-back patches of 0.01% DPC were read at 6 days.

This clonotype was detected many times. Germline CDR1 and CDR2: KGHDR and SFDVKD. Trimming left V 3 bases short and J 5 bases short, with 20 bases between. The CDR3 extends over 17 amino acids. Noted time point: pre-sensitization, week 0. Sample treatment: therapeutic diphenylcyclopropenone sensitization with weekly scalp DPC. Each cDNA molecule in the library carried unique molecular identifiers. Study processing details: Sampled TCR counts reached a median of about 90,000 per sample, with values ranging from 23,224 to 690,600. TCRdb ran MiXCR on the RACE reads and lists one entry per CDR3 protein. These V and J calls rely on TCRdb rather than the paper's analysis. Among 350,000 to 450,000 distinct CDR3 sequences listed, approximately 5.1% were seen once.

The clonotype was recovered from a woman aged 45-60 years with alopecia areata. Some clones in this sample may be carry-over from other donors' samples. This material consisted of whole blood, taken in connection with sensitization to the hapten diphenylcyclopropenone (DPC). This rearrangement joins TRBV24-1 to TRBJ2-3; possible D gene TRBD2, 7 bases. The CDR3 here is CATSDPSRGGGGDTQYF. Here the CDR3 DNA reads TGTGCCACCAGTGATCCTTCGAGGGGGGGCGGCGGAGATACGCAGTATTTT.